This is a list of T cell receptor beta chains from one sample in a study of T cell clones after liver transplantation. Sequenced by immunoSEQ multiplex PCR; TCRdb stores in-frame clones only, minus some. This table has tens of thousands of clones, 71% appearing once. The material sequenced was CD4+ T cells from blood, taken before liver transplant. Receptors originate from a human donor who received a liver transplant. Each CDR3 is given with its conserved first and last residue.

V gene: TRBV25-1
J gene: TRBJ1-6
CDR3 protein: CASVGPWDVEGGTLHF

V gene: TRBV6-5
J gene: TRBJ2-7
CDR3 protein: CASTRGRGIREQYF

V gene: TRBV10-1
J gene: TRBJ2-3
CDR3 protein: CASSEPQTGTDTQYF

V gene: TRBV7-9
J gene: TRBJ1-6
CDR3 protein: CASSRQTGDSPLHF

V gene: TRBV27
J gene: TRBJ1-5
CDR3 protein: CASSRQANSNQPQHF

V gene: TRBV6-5
J gene: TRBJ1-2
CDR3 protein: CASSYSMRRVGGYTF

V gene: TRBV19
J gene: TRBJ1-3
CDR3 protein: CASSAETPSGNTIYF

V gene: TRBV9
J gene: TRBJ1-6
CDR3 protein: CASSVEAGGNSPLHF

V gene: TRBV5-6
J gene: TRBJ2-7
CDR3 protein: CASSLEEHEQYF

V gene: TRBV18
J gene: TRBJ1-5
CDR3 protein: CASSPGQGASNQPQHF

V gene: TRBV10-2
J gene: TRBJ2-1
CDR3 protein: CASTPGRTYNEQFF

V gene: TRBV29-1
J gene: TRBJ2-3
CDR3 protein: CSVVDRGRTDTQYF

V gene: TRBV6-4
J gene: TRBJ2-5
CDR3 protein: CASSDSPGLAQYF

V gene: TRBV7-9
J gene: TRBJ2-1
CDR3 protein: CASSLTKDSPGFF

V gene: TRBV25-1
J gene: TRBJ2-2
CDR3 protein: CASSVTSGGAGELFF

V gene: TRBV7-8
J gene: TRBJ1-2
CDR3 protein: CASSLYRVEIYGYTF

V gene: TRBV2
J gene: TRBJ2-7
CDR3 protein: CASSVLAGGPYEQYF

V gene: TRBV30
J gene: TRBJ1-2
CDR3 protein: CAWRYSSGGYTF

V gene: TRBV27
J gene: TRBJ1-2
CDR3 protein: CASSSDSPPGTGYTF